Below, 21 T cell receptor beta chains from the same sample are listed, as sequenced in a study of blood T cells in healthy people across ages. Using a J-beta primer mix together with a sample-barcoded 5' primer, a second PCR was run for roughly 6 to 12 cycles. MiXCR was run by TCRdb on the 5' RACE reads, yielding one entry per CDR3 protein. The table has about 1,600,000 distinct CDR3 sequences, 35% to 45% seen once; the top ten hold roughly 7.9%. The source material was blood. The receptors shown here come from a woman under 30 in good health.

This clonotype was counted a few times. The rearrangement uses TRBV14 and TRBJ2-1; TRBD1 might be the D (6 bases). This CDR3 is 15 amino acids long. Germline-derived CDR1 and CDR2 are SGHDN and FVKESK. V was trimmed by 2 bases and J by 5 bases, leaving 13 bases between them. This CDR3 reads CASSQPGQTNNEQFF. The CDR3 DNA follows: TGTGCCAGCAGCCAACCGGGACAAACGAACAATGAGCAGTTCTTC.

The chain uses TRBV18 and TRBJ1-2; 9 bases map to TRBD1. The CDR3 is 15 amino acids. Unmatched junction bases numbered 4, after V lost 2 bases and J lost 3 bases. Germline assignment: CDR1 KGHSH and CDR2 LQKENI. The CDR3 here is CASSPTGTGYYGYTF. As DNA, the CDR3 is TGTGCCAGCTCACCAACCGGGACAGGGTACTATGGCTACACCTTC.

J is TRBJ1-1 and V is TRBV11-2; no clear D gene. The V and J ends lost 5 bases and 5 bases respectively, with 12 bases between them. CDR1 and CDR2 (germline): SGHAT, FQNNGV. This CDR3 is 13 amino acids long. The CDR3 sequence is CASSQIRGTEAFF. The CDR3 coding sequence is TGTGCCAGCAGCCAGATTCGTGGGACTGAAGCTTTCTTT.

This clonotype was recorded once. The V call is TRBV29-1, the J call TRBJ2-5; no reliable D call. The V end was cut by 2 bases, the J end by 11 bases, with 15 bases between. Germline V gives CDR1 SQVTM, CDR2 ANQGSEA. CDR3 length: 12 amino acids. The CDR3 loop is CSVEFRSGEQYF. The CDR3 DNA is TGCAGCGTTGAATTCCGATCAGGAGAGCAGTACTTC.

The chain is built from TRBV20-1 and TRBJ1-2, with D perhaps matching TRBD1 (6 bases). This CDR3 is 13 amino acids long. CDR1 is DFQATT and CDR2 is SNEGSKA in the germline V gene (reference sequence). V was pared by 0 bases and J by 8 bases, with 13 bases between. The CDR3 sequence: CSARDQAGEGYTF. The CDR3 region has the DNA TGCAGTGCTAGAGATCAGGCAGGGGAGGGCTACACCTTC.

The rearrangement joins TRBV2 to TRBJ1-1; tentative D call: TRBD1 (6 bases). V lost 8 bases, J lost 4 bases, and 23 bases lay in between. Germline CDR1 and CDR2: SNHLY and FYNNEI. CDR3 length: 16 amino acids. CDR3 sequence reads: CASSNAAGVIRTEAFF. The CDR3 DNA reads TGTGCCAGCTCAAACGCGGCAGGGGTGATACGCACTGAAGCTTTCTTT.

This clonotype was found many times. The V and J genes are TRBV4-1 and TRBJ2-3; 9 positions match TRBD2. The germline CDR1 and CDR2 sequences are MGHRA and YSYEKL. This CDR3 spans 16 amino acids. V lost 3 bases and J lost 0; bases outside the gene matches: 4. The CDR3 here is CASSQNSGRSTDTQYF. CDR3 DNA sequence: TGCGCCAGCAGCCAGAATAGCGGGAGAAGCACAGATACGCAGTATTTT.

The chain recombines TRBV6-2 or TRBV6-3 with TRBJ2-7; TRBD2 might be the D (5 bases). The end of the DNA aligns better with TRBJ2-5, so the J call may be wrong. Germline V gives CDR1 MNHEY, CDR2 SVGEGT. CDR3 length: 15 residues. CDR3 sequence (DNA): TGTGCCAGCAGAGCCCCGAAGGGAGCTGAAGGGACCCAGTACTTC. Translation gives CASRAPKGAEGTQYF.

The chain carries TRBV6-2 or TRBV6-3 and TRBJ2-3; 8 bases are shared with TRBD2. From germline, CDR1 is MNHEY and CDR2 SVGEGT. The CDR3 runs to 15 residues. After removal of 0 bases from V and 6 bases from J, the junction contained 5 bases not matched to a gene. The CDR3 here is CASSYSRGGGDTQYF. As DNA, the CDR3 is TGTGCCAGCAGTTACTCACGGGGGGGAGGGGATACGCAGTATTTT.

CDR3 DNA sequence: TGTGCCAGCATGCGGGTAGCGGGGGCGATAACCTACAATGAGCAGTTCTTC. Protein sequence: CASMRVAGAITYNEQFF. The chain carries TRBV27 and TRBJ2-1; TRBD2 aligns across 9 bases. The J segment lost 2 bases and the V segment lost 7 bases, leaving 12 bases of the junction unmatched. Germline lookup yields CDR1 MNHEY and CDR2 SMNVEV (reference sequence). The CDR3 is 17 residues long.

The rearrangement links TRBV2 to TRBJ1-1; D gene unclear. The CDR3 is made up of 14 amino acids. The germline V and J ends were trimmed by 1 base and 3 bases, with 9 bases remaining between them. Germline V CDR1 and CDR2: SNHLY, FYNNEI. The CDR3 sequence is CASSEVSVDTEAFF. CDR3 in DNA: TGTGCCAGCAGTGAAGTATCGGTAGACACTGAAGCTTTCTTT.

The gene calls are TRBV6-5 and TRBJ2-1, with D tentatively TRBD2 (6 bases). The J call may not be correct, given that the DNA end is closer to TRBJ2-7. The germline gives CDR1 MNHEY, CDR2 SVGAGI. This CDR3 has 19 residues. In DNA form, the CDR3 reads TGTGCCAGCAGTTACTCGCGATCTGGCGCGGGAAGCTCCTACAATGAGCAGTACTTC. Its translation: CASSYSRSGAGSSYNEQYF.

The chain uses TRBV20-1 and TRBJ2-5, with D perhaps matching TRBD1 (6 bases). There are 13 residues in the CDR3. CDR1 and CDR2 from the germline V gene are DFQATT and SNEGSKA (reference sequence). The V and J ends lost 5 bases and 0 bases respectively, with 10 bases between them. The CDR3 sequence: CSAQRDNQETQYF. The CDR3 DNA sequence: TGCAGTGCTCAACGGGACAACCAAGAGACCCAGTACTTC.

The V call is TRBV7-2, the J call TRBJ2-1, with D possibly matching TRBD1 (5 bases). The V end was cut by 5 bases, the J end by 7 bases, with 18 bases between. The CDR3 is made up of 15 amino acids. Looked up from germline, CDR1 is SGHTA and CDR2 is FQGNSA. CDR3 sequence: CASSHKQGARNEQFF. CDR3 DNA sequence: TGTGCCAGCAGCCATAAACAAGGGGCTCGAAATGAGCAGTTCTTC.

This clonotype was recorded once. This chain joins TRBV5-1 and TRBJ1-2, with D unclear. CDR3 length: 14 residues. Per the germline V gene, CDR1 is SGHRS and CDR2 is YFSETQ. Deletions cut 1 base from V and 2 bases from J, with 9 bases between. CDR3 in DNA: TGCGCCAGCAGCTTGCCGGGTTTCAACTATGGCTACACCTTC. Translating gives CASSLPGFNYGYTF.

In this sample, this clonotype turned up once. The J gene is TRBJ2-7, the V gene TRBV2; TRBD2 matches at 10 bases. The J segment lost 4 bases and the V segment lost 6 bases, leaving 6 bases of the junction unmatched. The CDR3 contains 14 residues. The germline CDR1 and CDR2 sequences are SNHLY and FYNNEI. The CDR3 protein is CASRDSGGLYEQYF. The CDR3 DNA reads as TGTGCCAGCAGGGATAGCGGGGGGTTGTACGAGCAGTACTTC.

The chain has TRBV5-1 and TRBJ2-5; 8 positions agree with TRBD1. V lost 3 bases, J lost 5 bases, and 12 bases stayed unmatched. The CDR3 spans 16 residues. From germline, CDR1 is SGHRS and CDR2 YFSETQ. The CDR3 loop reads CASSSDPGGVRETQYF. DNA for the CDR3: TGCGCCAGCAGCTCTGACCCAGGGGGCGTTCGGGAGACCCAGTACTTC. The entire variable domain, with the rest obtained from reference TRBV5-1 and TRBJ2-5, is as follows: KAGVTQTPRYLIKTRGQQVTLSCSPISGHRSVSWYQQTPGQGLQFLFEYFSETQRNKGNFPGRFSGRQFSNSRSEMNVSTLELGDSALYLCASSSDPGGVRETQYFGPGTRLLVL.

The gene calls are TRBV5-1 and TRBJ2-1; D is possibly TRBD2 (9 bases). The CDR3 covers 16 residues. Germline V lookup: CDR1 SGHRS, CDR2 YFSETQ. Trimming took off 4 bases at V and 8 bases at J, with 22 bases between the two ends. The CDR3 bases are TGCGCCAGCAGCAAGGGACTAGCCGGGGGACAGGATGAGCAGTTCTTC. It yields the protein CASSKGLAGGQDEQFF.

V is TRBV2 and J is TRBJ2-1, with TRBD1 matching 10 bases. Looked up from germline, CDR1 is SNHLY and CDR2 is FYNNEI. The J segment lost 0 bases and the V segment lost 8 bases, leaving 4 bases of the junction unmatched. The CDR3 runs to 15 residues. The CDR3 reads CASARTGGSYNEQFF. The CDR3 region has the DNA TGTGCCAGCGCCCGGACAGGGGGCTCCTACAATGAGCAGTTCTTC. The full variable domain, completed using reference TRBV2 and TRBJ2-1, is EPEVTQTPSHQVTQMGQEVILRCVPISNHLYFYWYRQILGQKVEFLVSFYNNEISEKSEIFDDQFSVERPDGSNFTLKIRSTKLEDSAMYFCASARTGGSYNEQFFGPGTRLTVL.

J is TRBJ2-7 and V is TRBV30; D unresolved. This CDR3 spans 16 amino acids. Trimming pared 4 bases from V and 1 base from J, leaving 20 bases between. Germline V CDR1 and CDR2: GTSNPN, SVGIG (reference sequence). The DNA of the CDR3 is TGTGCCTGGAAACCCGCCGTCAGTGGCCTATCCTACGAGCAGTACTTC. This encodes CAWKPAVSGLSYEQYF.

About this clonotype itself: Since a far larger clone is one base different, this is likely a read error. The rearrangement joins TRBV6-2 or TRBV6-3 to TRBJ2-5; no clear D gene. Germline lookup yields CDR1 MNHEY and CDR2 SVGEGT. V was cut by 4 bases and J by 5 bases, with 5 bases left in between. This CDR3 is 11 amino acids long. The CDR3 loop is CASSCSETQYF. DNA of the CDR3: TGTGCCAGCAGTTGCTCGGAGACCCAGTACTTC.